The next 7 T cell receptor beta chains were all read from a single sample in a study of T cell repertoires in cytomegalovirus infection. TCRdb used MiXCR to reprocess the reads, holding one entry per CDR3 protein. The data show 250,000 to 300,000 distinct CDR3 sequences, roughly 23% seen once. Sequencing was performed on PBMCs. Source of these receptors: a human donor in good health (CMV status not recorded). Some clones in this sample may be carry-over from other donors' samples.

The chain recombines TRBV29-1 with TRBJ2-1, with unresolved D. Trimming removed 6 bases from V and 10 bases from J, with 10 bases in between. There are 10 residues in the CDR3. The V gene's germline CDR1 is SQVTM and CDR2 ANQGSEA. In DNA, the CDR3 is TGCAGCGTGGGTACTGTGGAGCAGTTCTTC. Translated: CSVGTVEQFF.

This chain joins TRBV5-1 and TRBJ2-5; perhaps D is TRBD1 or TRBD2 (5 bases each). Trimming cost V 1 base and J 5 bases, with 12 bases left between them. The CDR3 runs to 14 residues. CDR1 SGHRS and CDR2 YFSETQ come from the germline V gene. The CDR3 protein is CASSLWGPGETQYF. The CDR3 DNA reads TGCGCCAGCAGCTTGTGGGGCCCGGGGGAGACCCAGTACTTC.

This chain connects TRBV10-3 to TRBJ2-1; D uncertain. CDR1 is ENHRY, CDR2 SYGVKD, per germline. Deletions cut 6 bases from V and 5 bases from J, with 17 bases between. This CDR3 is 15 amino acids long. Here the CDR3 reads CAISRADALDNEQFF. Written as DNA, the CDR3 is TGTGCCATCAGCCGAGCCGACGCCCTGGACAATGAGCAGTTCTTC.

The CDR3 nucleotides read TGTGCCAGCAGTGACCGGGACTTCAACACAGATACGCAGTATTTT. This encodes CASSDRDFNTDTQYF. V and J are TRBV28 and TRBJ2-3; D is possibly TRBD2 (6 bases). Germline-derived CDR1 and CDR2 are MDHEN and SYDVKM. Deletions cut 5 bases from V and 2 bases from J, with 14 bases between. The CDR3 extends over 15 amino acids.

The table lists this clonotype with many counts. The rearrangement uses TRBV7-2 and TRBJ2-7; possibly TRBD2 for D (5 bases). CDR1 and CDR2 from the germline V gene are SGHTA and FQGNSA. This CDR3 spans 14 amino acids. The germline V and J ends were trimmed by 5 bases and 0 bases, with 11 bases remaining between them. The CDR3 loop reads CASSTGLSSYEQYF. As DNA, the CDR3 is TGTGCCAGCAGCACCGGACTGAGCTCCTACGAGCAGTACTTC.

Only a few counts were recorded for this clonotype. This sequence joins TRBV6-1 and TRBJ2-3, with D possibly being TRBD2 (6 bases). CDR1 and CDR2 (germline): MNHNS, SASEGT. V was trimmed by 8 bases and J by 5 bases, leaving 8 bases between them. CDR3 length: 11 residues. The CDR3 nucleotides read TGTGCCAGCGGGGGGATAGATACGCAGTATTTT. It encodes CASGGIDTQYF.

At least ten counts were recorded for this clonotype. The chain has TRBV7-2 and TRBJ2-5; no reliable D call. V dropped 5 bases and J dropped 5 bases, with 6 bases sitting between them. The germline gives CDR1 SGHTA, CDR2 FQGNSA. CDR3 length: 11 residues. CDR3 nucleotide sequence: TGTGCCAGCAGCGCGTCGGAGACCCAGTACTTC. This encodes CASSASETQYF.